This entry is about one T cell receptor (beta chain). Its antigen is unknown. As to time point: sample taken at primary tumor resection. Whole RNA was taken from tumor, nontumor lung or frozen PBMC; it was then sequenced unsorted. Untreated early-stage non-small cell lung cancer patients, approximately 79 in total, were the donors. This sample stems from a study of spatial heterogeneity in lung cancer. As for the study in general: Raw reads contained each unique TCR and UMI combination more than ten times on average. The study, taken as a whole, reports: Blood carried ubiquitous expanded tumor TCRs more at resection than follow-up.

Unique molecular identifiers, one per molecule, were present on every TCR cDNA molecule. MiXCR, applied by TCRdb to the 5' RACE reads, yields one record per CDR3 protein. This table holds about 82,000 distinct CDR3 sequences, over 9.5% found once. This CDR3 is 15 amino acids long. Deletions cut 4 bases from V and 8 bases from J, with 18 bases between. Germline CDR1 is MGHRA and CDR2 is YSYEKL. The sequencing here drew on PBMCs, taken at surgery. This sequence originates from a male donor with early-stage non-small cell lung cancer. The chain couples TRBV4-1 to TRBJ2-1; weak D call: TRBD2 (6 bases). DNA of the CDR3: TGCGCCAGCAGCCGCCCCACTAGCTCAAGGGATGAGCAGTTCTTC. As protein: CASSRPTSSRDEQFF.